The rows below give T cell receptor beta chains drawn from one sample of a study of Ad26.COV2.S vaccination and SARS-CoV-2 variants. Only in-frame clones appear in the TCRdb table, and some are missing; sequencing was by immunoSEQ multiplex PCR. This table has roughly 700,000 clones, approximately 88% appearing once. This specimen was peripheral blood, taken in a trial of Ad26.COV2.S vaccine versus placebo. The receptors originated from a person aged 18-60 years who received the Ad26.COV2.S COVID-19 vaccine or a placebo. Each CDR3 is given with its conserved first and last residue. A D gene is named only where the DNA matches it firmly. The size field is filled for only some rows; it gives once, few, many or a size class.

V gene: TRBV27; J gene: TRBJ1-6; clone size: few; D gene: NA; CDR3 DNA: TGTGCCAGCAGTTTACTCTTTAGGGGGGACCTCCCCCTCCACTTT; CDR3 protein: CASSLLFRGDLPLHF
V gene: TRBV7-6; J gene: TRBJ1-1; clone size: NA; D gene: NA; CDR3 DNA: TGTGCCAGCAGCCCCGGACAAGATTTTGAAGCTTTCTTT; CDR3 protein: CASSPGQDFEAFF
V gene: TRBV7-3; J gene: TRBJ1-1; clone size: NA; D gene: NA; CDR3 DNA: TGTGCCAGCAGCTTGCCCAGGGGATCGGGTTCTCTGGCTAGGATGAACACTGAAGCTTTCTTT; CDR3 protein: CASSLPRGSGSLARMNTEAFF
V gene: TRBV4-1; J gene: TRBJ2-7; clone size: NA; D gene: NA; CDR3 DNA: TGCGCCAGCAGCCAAGATTCGAGCAGGCGCCCTCGCCTCTACGAGCAGTACTTC; CDR3 protein: CASSQDSSRRPRLYEQYF
V gene: TRBV18; J gene: TRBJ1-1; clone size: NA; D gene: TRBD1; CDR3 DNA: TGTGCCAGCTCCCAGGACAGGGGACCGAACACTGAAGCTTTCTTT; CDR3 protein: CASSQDRGPNTEAFF
V gene: TRBV19; J gene: TRBJ2-5; clone size: NA; D gene: TRBD2; CDR3 DNA: TGTGCCAGTAGTATTATGGGACTAGCGGGGGCAGAGACCCAGTACTTC; CDR3 protein: CASSIMGLAGAETQYF
V gene: TRBV7-2; J gene: TRBJ2-1; clone size: NA; D gene: NA; CDR3 DNA: TGTGCCAGCAGCCCCCTTTGGCTAGCCTTCGGCAATGAGCAGTTCTTC; CDR3 protein: CASSPLWLAFGNEQFF
V gene: TRBV7-2; J gene: TRBJ1-5; clone size: NA; D gene: NA; CDR3 DNA: TGTGCCAGCAGCTTAGACGGGAATAGCAATCAGCCCCAGCATTTT; CDR3 protein: CASSLDGNSNQPQHF
V gene: TRBV25-1; J gene: TRBJ1-1; clone size: once; D gene: TRBD1; CDR3 DNA: TGTGCCAGCAGCATCACAGGGGCCACTGAAGCTTTCTTT; CDR3 protein: CASSITGATEAFF
V gene: TRBV2; J gene: TRBJ2-5; clone size: NA; D gene: NA; CDR3 DNA: TGTGCCAGCAGTGGACCAGACAGCCAAGAGACCCAGTACTTC; CDR3 protein: CASSGPDSQETQYF
V gene: TRBV4-2; J gene: TRBJ2-5; clone size: NA; D gene: NA; CDR3 DNA: TGTGCCAGCAGAGACCGGAGACAAGAGACCCAGTACTTC; CDR3 protein: CASRDRRQETQYF
V gene: TRBV6-2/TRBV6-3; J gene: TRBJ1-2; clone size: NA; D gene: NA; CDR3 DNA: TGTGCCAGCAATTATCTGAACGGGCCGGCAGAGGACTTC; CDR3 protein: CASNYLNGPAEDF
V gene: TRBV3-1/TRBV3-2; J gene: TRBJ2-2; clone size: NA; D gene: NA; CDR3 DNA: TGTGCCAGCAGCCAAGAACGGGCAGTAAAAACCGGGGAGCTGTTTTTT; CDR3 protein: CASSQERAVKTGELFF
V gene: TRBV7-2; J gene: TRBJ1-6; clone size: NA; D gene: NA; CDR3 DNA: TGTGCCAGCAGCTTAGCCGCGACAGCACCCCTCCACTTT; CDR3 protein: CASSLAATAPLHF
V gene: TRBV19; J gene: TRBJ2-1; clone size: NA; D gene: TRBD2; CDR3 DNA: TGTGCCAGTGCTCCTTTAGCGGGAGGTAGGTACAATGAGCAGTTCTTC; CDR3 protein: CASAPLAGGRYNEQFF
V gene: TRBV24-1; J gene: TRBJ2-2; clone size: once; D gene: NA; CDR3 DNA: TGTGCCACCAGTGATTTTACCAGGGACACCGGGGAGCTGTTTTTT; CDR3 protein: CATSDFTRDTGELFF
V gene: TRBV10-1; J gene: TRBJ2-7; clone size: NA; D gene: TRBD1; CDR3 DNA: TGCGCCACCGCGGGACAGGGGAGAGGCGAGCAGTACTTC; CDR3 protein: CATAGQGRGEQYF
V gene: TRBV5-1; J gene: TRBJ2-7; clone size: NA; D gene: NA; CDR3 DNA: TGCGCCAGCAGCCCGGCTGTTGGGGGAACCGGCGAGCAGTACTTC; CDR3 protein: CASSPAVGGTGEQYF
V gene: TRBV5-1; J gene: TRBJ1-2; clone size: once; D gene: NA; CDR3 DNA: TGCGCCAGCAGCTTGGCGGGGGACTCTAACTATGGCTACACCTTC; CDR3 protein: CASSLAGDSNYGYTF
V gene: TRBV2; J gene: TRBJ2-1; clone size: NA; D gene: NA; CDR3 DNA: TGTGCCAGCAGGGGGATAGGCGGCGACAATGAGCAGTTCTTC; CDR3 protein: CASRGIGGDNEQFF
V gene: TRBV7-2; J gene: TRBJ1-2; clone size: NA; D gene: NA; CDR3 DNA: TGTGCCAGCAGCCAGATGGGGTTACGGGGCTACACCTTC; CDR3 protein: CASSQMGLRGYTF
V gene: TRBV19; J gene: TRBJ2-4; clone size: NA; D gene: NA; CDR3 DNA: TGTGCCAGTAGTATCGAACAGGGAGCCATTCAGTACTTC; CDR3 protein: CASSIEQGAIQYF
V gene: TRBV19; J gene: TRBJ1-1; clone size: NA; D gene: NA; CDR3 DNA: TGTGCCAGTACTCATCATGGGACGAACACTGAAGCTTTCTTT; CDR3 protein: CASTHHGTNTEAFF
V gene: TRBV7-6; J gene: TRBJ2-5; clone size: NA; D gene: NA; CDR3 DNA: TGTGCCAGCAGCTTAGCGGGATCCAGCTACCAAGAGACCCAGTACTTC; CDR3 protein: CASSLAGSSYQETQYF
V gene: TRBV2; J gene: TRBJ2-1; clone size: few; D gene: TRBD2; CDR3 DNA: TGTGCCAGCGGTTGGGGGGGAGAGCAGTTCTTC; CDR3 protein: CASGWGGEQFF
V gene: TRBV29-1; J gene: TRBJ2-5; clone size: NA; D gene: NA; CDR3 DNA: TGCAGCGCGAGAGTGGACAGCCAAGAGACCCAGTACTTC; CDR3 protein: CSARVDSQETQYF
V gene: TRBV12-3/TRBV12-4; J gene: TRBJ1-3; clone size: NA; D gene: NA; CDR3 DNA: TGTGCCAGCAGTTTTGGAAACACCATATATTTT; CDR3 protein: CASSFGNTIYF
V gene: TRBV6-2/TRBV6-3; J gene: TRBJ2-4; clone size: NA; D gene: NA; CDR3 DNA: TGTGCCAGCAGTTATACCAAAAACATTCAGTACTTC; CDR3 protein: CASSYTKNIQYF
V gene: TRBV19; J gene: TRBJ1-5; clone size: once; D gene: NA; CDR3 DNA: TGTGCCAGTAGCGACTCGGTTAGCAATCAGCCCCAGCATTTT; CDR3 protein: CASSDSVSNQPQHF
V gene: TRBV7-8; J gene: TRBJ2-7; clone size: NA; D gene: TRBD1; CDR3 DNA: TGTGCCAGCAGCTTAGGTAGTTATGGAGGACAGGGTGACGACGAGCAGTACTTC; CDR3 protein: CASSLGSYGGQGDDEQYF
V gene: TRBV3-1/TRBV3-2; J gene: TRBJ2-5; clone size: NA; D gene: TRBD2; CDR3 DNA: TGTGCCAGCAGTCAGACTAGCGGGAGTGGGGAGACCCAGTACTTC; CDR3 protein: CASSQTSGSGETQYF
V gene: TRBV7-2; J gene: TRBJ2-6; clone size: NA; D gene: NA; CDR3 DNA: TGTGCCAGCAGCTTAGCTACAGGGTCTGGGGCCAACGTCCTGACTTTC; CDR3 protein: CASSLATGSGANVLTF